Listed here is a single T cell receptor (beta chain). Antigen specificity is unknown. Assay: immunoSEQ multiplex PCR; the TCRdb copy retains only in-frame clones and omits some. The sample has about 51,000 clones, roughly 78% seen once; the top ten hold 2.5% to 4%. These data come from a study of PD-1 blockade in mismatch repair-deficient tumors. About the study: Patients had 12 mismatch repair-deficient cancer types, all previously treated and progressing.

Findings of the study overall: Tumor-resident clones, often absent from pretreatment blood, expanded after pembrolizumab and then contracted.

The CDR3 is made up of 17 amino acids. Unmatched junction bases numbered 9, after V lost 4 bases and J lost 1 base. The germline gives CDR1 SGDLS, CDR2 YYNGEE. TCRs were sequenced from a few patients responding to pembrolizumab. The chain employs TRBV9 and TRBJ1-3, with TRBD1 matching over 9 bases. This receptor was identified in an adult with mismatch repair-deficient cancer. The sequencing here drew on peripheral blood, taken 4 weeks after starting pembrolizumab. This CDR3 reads CASSPYGQGTSGNTIYF. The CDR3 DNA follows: TGTGCCAGCAGCCCCTATGGACAGGGGACTTCTGGAAACACCATATATTTT.